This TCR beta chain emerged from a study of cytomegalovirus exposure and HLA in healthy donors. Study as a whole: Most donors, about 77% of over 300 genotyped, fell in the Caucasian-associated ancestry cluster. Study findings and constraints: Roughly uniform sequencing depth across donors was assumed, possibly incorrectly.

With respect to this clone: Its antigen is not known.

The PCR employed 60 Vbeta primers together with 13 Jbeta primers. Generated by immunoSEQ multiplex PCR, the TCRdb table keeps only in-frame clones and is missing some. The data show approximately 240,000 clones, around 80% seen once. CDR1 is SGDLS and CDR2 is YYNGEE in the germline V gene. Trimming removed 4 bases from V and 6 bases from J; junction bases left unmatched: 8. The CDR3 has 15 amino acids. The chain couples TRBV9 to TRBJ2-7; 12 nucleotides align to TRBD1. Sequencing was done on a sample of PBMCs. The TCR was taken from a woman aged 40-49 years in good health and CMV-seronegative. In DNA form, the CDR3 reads TGTGCCAGCAGCCATCCGGGGACAGGGGGCAGCGAGCAGTACTTC. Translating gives CASSHPGTGGSEQYF. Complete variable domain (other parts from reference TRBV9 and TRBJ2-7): DSGVTQTPKHLITATGQRVTLRCSPRSGDLSVYWYQQSLDQGLQFLIQYYNGEERAKGNILERFSAQQFPDLHSELNLSSLELGDSALYFCASSHPGTGGSEQYFGPGTRLTVT.